A single sample gave rise to the 24 T cell receptor beta chains below, sequenced in a study of cytomegalovirus exposure and HLA in healthy donors. It was with 60 Vbeta and 13 Jbeta primers that the PCR ran. The repertoire was sequenced with immunoSEQ multiplex PCR; TCRdb's copy has only in-frame clones and lacks some. The data show around 99,000 clones, under 90% seen once. The sample was PBMCs. Source of these receptors: a woman in her 30s in good health and CMV-seronegative.

In DNA form, the CDR3 reads TGTGCCAGCAGCTCTGATGGGGGGAGGCCATTCGGGAGCTCCTACAATGAGCAGTTCTTC. This encodes CASSSDGGRPFGSSYNEQFF. The chain recombines TRBV7-3 with TRBJ2-1; TRBD2 is a possible D gene (6 bases). The CDR3 totals 20 residues. Germline assignment: CDR1 SGHTA and CDR2 FQGTGA. Deletions cut 4 bases from V and 0 bases from J, with 25 bases between.

The chain employs TRBV9 and TRBJ2-1, with D possibly being TRBD1 (5 bases). V lost 0 bases and J lost 12, with 13 bases in between. The CDR3 spans 13 residues. The germline V gene has CDR1 SGDLS and CDR2 YYNGEE. CDR3 protein: CASSVEATGRQFF. CDR3 coding DNA: TGTGCCAGCAGCGTAGAGGCTACAGGTCGGCAGTTCTTC.

The chain uses TRBV27 and TRBJ1-5, with a possible D match to TRBD1 (6 bases). The CDR3 contains 15 residues. CDR1 and CDR2 (germline): MNHEY, SMNVEV (reference sequence). The germline V and J ends were trimmed by 7 bases and 9 bases, with 22 bases remaining between them. DNA for the CDR3: TGTGCCAGCACACCGGGGGGCGCAGGAGGGGGGCCCCAGCATTTT. It translates to CASTPGGAGGGPQHF.

The chain uses TRBV19 and TRBJ2-2; 9 positions agree with TRBD1. The V gene's germline CDR1 is LNHDA and CDR2 SQIVND (reference sequence). This CDR3 spans 18 amino acids. V gave up 4 bases and J gave up 7 bases; unmatched junction bases: 16. CDR3 nucleotides: TGTGCCAGTAGTACAATTCACGTCGGGACAGGGTTCGTCGGGGAGCTGTTTTTT. Residues: CASSTIHVGTGFVGELFF. Full variable domain (missing parts from reference TRBV19 and TRBJ2-2): DGGITQSPKYLFRKEGQNVTLSCEQNLNHDAMYWYRQDPGQGLRLIYYSQIVNDFQKGDIAEGYSVSREKKESFPLTVTSAQKNPTAFYLCASSTIHVGTGFVGELFFGEGSRLTVL.

The chain has TRBV19 and TRBJ2-1; 8 nucleotides line up with TRBD2. After removal of 10 bases from V and 0 bases from J, the junction contained 11 bases not matched to a gene. The CDR3 is 16 amino acids. Germline lookup yields CDR1 LNHDA and CDR2 SQIVND (reference sequence). The CDR3 DNA sequence: TGTGCCACAAGTCACCCGGGAGGGAGCTCCTACAATGAGCAGTTCTTC. As protein: CATSHPGGSSYNEQFF.

The chain employs TRBV6-4 and TRBJ2-1, with a possible D match to TRBD1 (5 bases). The CDR3 loop spans 15 amino acids. CDR1 and CDR2 from the germline V gene are MRHNA and SNTAGT. V was shortened by 4 bases and J by 7 bases, with 17 bases between the two germline ends. CDR3 amino acids: CASSVRSGLTNEQFF. The CDR3 nucleotides are TGTGCCAGCAGTGTGAGGTCAGGGCTTACAAATGAGCAGTTCTTC.

The genes are TRBV7-3 and TRBJ2-3; 7 nucleotides agree with TRBD1. Trimming removed 4 bases from V and 1 base from J; junction bases left unmatched: 5. CDR3 length: 15 amino acids. In germline, CDR1 is SGHTA, CDR2 FQGTGA. The CDR3 DNA sequence: TGTGCCAGCAGCTCCCAGGGGGTTGGCACAGATACGCAGTATTTT. Encoded protein: CASSSQGVGTDTQYF.

The J gene is TRBJ1-2, the V gene TRBV6-5, with D uncertain. The CDR3 totals 13 residues. V lost 0 bases, J lost 3 bases, and 5 bases lay in between. The germline gives CDR1 MNHEY, CDR2 SVGAGI. The CDR3 here is CASSYSEYYGYTF. The CDR3 DNA reads as TGTGCCAGCAGTTACTCGGAGTACTATGGCTACACCTTC.

This chain connects TRBV25-1 to TRBJ2-3; TRBD1 aligns across 7 bases. Looked up from germline, CDR1 is MGHDK and CDR2 is SYGVNS. This CDR3 has 15 amino acids. J lost 6 bases, V lost 3 bases, and 9 bases had no gene match. The CDR3 sequence: CASSETGNVIDTQYF. For the CDR3, the DNA is TGTGCCAGCAGTGAGACAGGGAATGTTATTGATACGCAGTATTTT. Together with reference TRBV25-1 and TRBJ2-3, the CDR3 gives the full variable domain: EADIYQTPRYLVIGTGKKITLECSQTMGHDKMYWYQQDPGMELHLIHYSYGVNSTEKGDLSSESTVSRIRTEHFPLTLESARPSHTSQYLCASSETGNVIDTQYFGPGTRLTVL.

The chain recombines TRBV18 with TRBJ2-7; TRBD2 agrees at 11 bases. Trimming cost V 3 bases and J 5 bases; bases outside gene matches: 6. Looked up from germline, CDR1 is KGHSH and CDR2 is LQKENI. The CDR3 loop spans 15 amino acids. Here the CDR3 reads CASSPTSGSGHEQYF. CDR3 bases: TGTGCCAGCTCACCCACTAGCGGGAGTGGTCACGAGCAGTACTTC.

This clone was observed a few times. This chain links TRBV5-1 with TRBJ2-1; D is perhaps TRBD2 (6 bases). Trimming took off 1 base at V and 2 bases at J, with 13 bases between the two ends. The CDR3 extends over 16 amino acids. The germline V gene encodes CDR1 SGHRS and CDR2 YFSETQ. CDR3 in DNA: TGCGCCAGCAGCTTGTCTGCCGGGAGTCCCTACAATGAGCAGTTCTTC. It is translated as CASSLSAGSPYNEQFF.

This clone came up once. This chain connects TRBV9 to TRBJ2-3; 7 positions agree with TRBD2. Germline V gene lookup returns CDR1 SGDLS and CDR2 YYNGEE. V trimming: 2 bases; J trimming: 3 bases; junction bases outside the gene matches: 3. The CDR3 spans 14 residues. CDR3 sequence (DNA): TGTGCCAGCAGCGTCGCGGGAGTTACAGATACGCAGTATTTT. This translates into CASSVAGVTDTQYF. Using reference TRBV9 and TRBJ2-3 for the parts outside the CDR3, the full variable domain is DSGVTQTPKHLITATGQRVTLRCSPRSGDLSVYWYQQSLDQGLQFLIQYYNGEERAKGNILERFSAQQFPDLHSELNLSSLELGDSALYFCASSVAGVTDTQYFGPGTRLTVL.

The chain carries TRBV2 and TRBJ2-3; TRBD2 matches at 8 bases. CDR3 length equals 12 residues. V shed 11 bases and J 0 bases; nucleotides not matched to a gene: 1. CDR1 SNHLY and CDR2 FYNNEI come from the germline V gene. CDR3 sequence reads: CAWTSSTDTQYF. DNA of the CDR3: TGTGCCTGGACTAGCAGCACAGATACGCAGTATTTT.

The rearrangement uses TRBV6-5 and TRBJ2-7; TRBD2 is a possible D gene (6 bases). V lost 5 bases and J 0 bases, leaving 14 bases between the germline ends. The CDR3 sequence is 15 residues long. CDR1 and CDR2 from the germline V gene are MNHEY and SVGAGI. CDR3 loop: CASSRDSISSYEQYF. In DNA, the CDR3 is TGTGCCAGCAGTCGGGACTCGATATCCTCCTACGAGCAGTACTTC.

The chain recombines TRBV28 with TRBJ2-7, with a tentative D call TRBD2 (5 bases). The CDR3 spans 11 residues. V was trimmed by 6 bases and J by 7 bases, leaving 10 bases between them. Looked up from germline, CDR1 is MDHEN and CDR2 is SYDVKM. CDR3 sequence: CASSMGEEQYF. CDR3 bases: TGTGCCAGCAGCATGGGAGAGGAGCAGTACTTC.

The rearrangement joins TRBV7-9 to TRBJ2-3; D call uncertain. This CDR3 has 15 amino acids. Germline CDR1 reads SEHNR; CDR2 reads FQNEAQ (reference sequence). V was shortened by 4 bases and J by 5 bases, with 16 bases between the two germline ends. The CDR3 DNA reads TGTGCCAGCAGCTACCTTAGAGAGCTGATAGATACGCAGTATTTT. Protein product: CASSYLRELIDTQYF. Full variable domain (remainder filled in from reference TRBV7-9 and TRBJ2-3): DTGVSQNPRHKITKRGQNVTFRCDPISEHNRLYWYRQTLGQGPEFLTYFQNEAQLEKSRLLSDRFSAERPKGSFSTLEIQRTEQGDSAMYLCASSYLRELIDTQYFGPGTRLTVL.

The rearrangement uses TRBV2 and TRBJ1-1; D gene uncertain. CDR3 length: 13 residues. Trimming cost V 6 bases and J 5 bases, with 13 bases left between them. Germline-derived CDR1 and CDR2 are SNHLY and FYNNEI. This CDR3 reads CASRSSPWTEAFF. The CDR3 bases are TGTGCCAGCAGAAGCTCACCGTGGACTGAAGCTTTCTTT.

J is TRBJ2-7 and V is TRBV2; perhaps TRBD1 as D (5 bases). Trimming cost V 5 bases and J 6 bases, with 14 bases left between them. The CDR3 spans 13 residues. Germline V gene sequence: CDR1 SNHLY, CDR2 FYNNEI. The CDR3: CASSRSQVAEQYF. In nucleotides, the CDR3 is TGTGCCAGCAGTCGATCACAGGTGGCCGAGCAGTACTTC.

The chain is built from TRBV13 and TRBJ2-1, with a possible D match to TRBD1 (5 bases). The ends were cut back, 4 bases at V and 2 bases at J, with 9 bases in the middle. The CDR3 has 14 residues. Germline V gene sequence: CDR1 PRHDT, CDR2 FYEKMQ (reference sequence). The CDR3 region is CASSYRGPYNEQFF. The DNA for the CDR3 is TGTGCCAGCAGCTATAGGGGCCCCTACAATGAGCAGTTCTTC.

J is TRBJ1-1 and V is TRBV18, with a weak D call TRBD1 (5 bases). V lost 4 bases, J lost 11 bases, and 17 bases lay in between. The CDR3 is 13 residues long. Germline values: CDR1 KGHSH, CDR2 LQKENI. In DNA form, the CDR3 reads TGTGCCAGCTCACGAGATAAGGAGGGACGGGCTTTCTTT. As protein: CASSRDKEGRAFF.

V is TRBV7-2 and J is TRBJ2-6; 11 bases align to TRBD1. V trimming: 0 bases; J trimming: 2 bases; junction bases outside the gene matches: 6. The CDR3 is 19 amino acids. Germline CDR1 is SGHTA and CDR2 is FQGNSA. The CDR3 reads CASSLAGTGGRAGANVLTF. The CDR3 nucleotides are TGTGCCAGCAGCTTAGCGGGGACAGGGGGAAGGGCTGGGGCCAACGTCCTGACTTTC.

The CDR3 sequence: CASSERPGGLGIINEQFF. DNA of the CDR3: TGTGCCAGCAGTGAACGTCCGGGGGGACTAGGGATCATCAATGAGCAGTTCTTC. The chain employs TRBV25-1 and TRBJ2-1; 8 bases align to TRBD2. With 2 bases clipped from V and 6 bases from J, the junction kept 15 bases outside the gene matches. CDR1 MGHDK and CDR2 SYGVNS come from the germline V gene. CDR3 length: 18 residues.

The rearrangement uses TRBV28 and TRBJ2-1; 14 nucleotides align to TRBD2. The CDR3 consists of 15 residues. Germline-derived CDR1 and CDR2 are MDHEN and SYDVKM. V gave up 5 bases and J gave up 6 bases; unmatched junction bases: 3. The CDR3 spells CASSAGLAGVNEQFF. CDR3 sequence (DNA): TGTGCCAGCAGTGCGGGACTAGCGGGAGTCAATGAGCAGTTCTTC.

The chain carries TRBV27 and TRBJ2-3; 7 positions agree with TRBD2. The CDR3 consists of 15 residues. J lost 5 bases, V lost 3 bases, and 8 bases had no gene match. CDR1 and CDR2 from the germline V gene are MNHEY and SMNVEV (reference sequence). The CDR3 reads CASSFSGLLVDTQYF. The CDR3 nucleotides read TGTGCCAGCAGTTTTAGCGGGCTCCTGGTAGATACGCAGTATTTT.